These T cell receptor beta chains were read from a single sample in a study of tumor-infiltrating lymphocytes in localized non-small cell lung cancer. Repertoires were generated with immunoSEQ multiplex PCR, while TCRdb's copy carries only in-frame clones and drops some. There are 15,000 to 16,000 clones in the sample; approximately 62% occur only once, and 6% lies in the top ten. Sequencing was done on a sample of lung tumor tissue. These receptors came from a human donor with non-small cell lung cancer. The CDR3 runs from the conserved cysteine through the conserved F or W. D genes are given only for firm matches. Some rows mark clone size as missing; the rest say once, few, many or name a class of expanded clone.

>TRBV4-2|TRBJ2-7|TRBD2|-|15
CASSQEREGSYEQYF
TGTGCCAGCAGCCAAGAGCGGGAGGGGTCCTACGAGCAGTACTTC
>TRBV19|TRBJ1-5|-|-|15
CASSPGQNSNQPQHF
TGTGCCAGTAGTCCGGGACAAAATAGCAATCAGCCCCAGCATTTT
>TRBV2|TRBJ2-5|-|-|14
CGSWDRAGQETQYF
TGTGGGAGTTGGGATAGGGCGGGACAAGAGACCCAGTACTTC
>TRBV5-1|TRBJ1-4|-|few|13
CASSFLGGEKLFF
TGCGCCAGCAGCTTCCTTGGGGGGGAAAAACTGTTTTTT
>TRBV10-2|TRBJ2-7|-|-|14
CASSPGPSSYEQYF
TGCGCCAGCAGTCCGGGACCCAGCTCCTACGAGCAGTACTTC
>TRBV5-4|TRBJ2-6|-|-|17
CASSLGGGDPGANVLTF
TGTGCCAGCAGTTTGGGAGGCGGGGACCCTGGGGCCAACGTCCTGACTTTC
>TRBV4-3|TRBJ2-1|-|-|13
CASSQVFADEQFF
TGCGCCAGCAGCCAAGTTTTCGCGGATGAGCAGTTCTTC
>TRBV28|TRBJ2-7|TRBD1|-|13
CASSLGQNYEQYF
TGTGCCAGCAGTTTGGGACAGAACTACGAGCAGTACTTC
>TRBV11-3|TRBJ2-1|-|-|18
CASSLDQGGSSSYNEQFF
TGTGCCAGCAGCTTAGATCAAGGGGGTTCGAGCTCCTACAATGAGCAGTTCTTC
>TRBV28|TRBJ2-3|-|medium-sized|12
CASRSVSDTQYF
TGTGCCAGCAGATCCGTTTCAGATACGCAGTATTTT
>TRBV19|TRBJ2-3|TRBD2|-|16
CASSSSSGSRADTQYF
TGTGCCAGTAGTTCCTCTAGCGGGAGCCGGGCAGATACGCAGTATTTT
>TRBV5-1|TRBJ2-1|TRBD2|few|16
CASSFGEGAAYNEQFF
TGCGCCAGCAGCTTTGGGGAGGGAGCGGCCTACAATGAGCAGTTCTTC
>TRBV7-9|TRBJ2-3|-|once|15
CASSSIGAGTRTQYF
TGTGCCAGCAGCTCCATCGGGGCAGGGACTCGTACGCAGTATTTT
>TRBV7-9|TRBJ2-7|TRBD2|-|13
CASSLLAGGEQYF
TGTGCCAGCAGCTTATTAGCGGGAGGCGAGCAGTACTTC